What follows describes a single T cell receptor (beta chain). Its specificity is not known. These data are taken from a study of T cell responses to AZD1222 COVID-19 vaccine. Overall study findings and caveats: Nearly half of unique spike-specific TCRs reportedly avoided B.1.351 and B.1.1.7 mutated regions. Spike regions recognized by vaccine-associated CD4 TCRs spanned the protein, led by 160-218 and 743-854.

CDR3 length: 15 amino acids. In germline, CDR1 is SGDLS, CDR2 YYNGEE. Trimming pared 6 bases from V and 8 bases from J, leaving 23 bases between. Clones were sequenced by immunoSEQ multiplex PCR, and TCRdb holds only the in-frame ones, with some missing. The sample lists 130,000 to 150,000 clones, 80% to 90% seen once, with approximately 5.1% in the top ten. Material: peripheral blood, obtained on day 0 of AZD1222 vaccination. The source is an adult in good health. This chain joins TRBV9 and TRBJ1-2; the D gene is possibly TRBD1 (5 bases). This CDR3 reads CASTTSPGAALGYTF. The CDR3 DNA sequence: TGTGCCAGCACCACATCCCCTGGGGCGGCCCTAGGCTACACCTTC.